The TCR beta chain described here comes from a study of T cell changes during pregnancy in multiple sclerosis. V was clipped by 3 bases and J by 1 base, with 27 bases between them. The CDR3 loop spans 20 amino acids. Germline lookup yields CDR1 SGHRS and CDR2 YFSETQ. Assay used: immunoSEQ multiplex PCR; TCRdb lists only in-frame clones, some missing. The sample consists of about 40,000 clones, 92% of them appearing once. This sequence was found in a female donor with multiple sclerosis, enrolled in a pregnancy study. The sequencing here drew on CD4+ T cells from peripheral blood mononuclear cells, taken before pregnancy. The J gene is TRBJ2-3, the V gene TRBV5-1; D possibly corresponds to TRBD1 (8 bases). The CDR3 loop is CASSSGQGGLSGVGTDTQYF. The DNA of the CDR3 is TGCGCCAGCAGCTCCGGACAGGGAGGGCTATCGGGGGTTGGCACAGATACGCAGTATTTT. Complete variable domain (other parts from reference TRBV5-1 and TRBJ2-3): KAGVTQTPRYLIKTRGQQVTLSCSPISGHRSVSWYQQTPGQGLQFLFEYFSETQRNKGNFPGRFSGRQFSNSRSEMNVSTLELGDSALYLCASSSGQGGLSGVGTDTQYFGPGTRLTVL.